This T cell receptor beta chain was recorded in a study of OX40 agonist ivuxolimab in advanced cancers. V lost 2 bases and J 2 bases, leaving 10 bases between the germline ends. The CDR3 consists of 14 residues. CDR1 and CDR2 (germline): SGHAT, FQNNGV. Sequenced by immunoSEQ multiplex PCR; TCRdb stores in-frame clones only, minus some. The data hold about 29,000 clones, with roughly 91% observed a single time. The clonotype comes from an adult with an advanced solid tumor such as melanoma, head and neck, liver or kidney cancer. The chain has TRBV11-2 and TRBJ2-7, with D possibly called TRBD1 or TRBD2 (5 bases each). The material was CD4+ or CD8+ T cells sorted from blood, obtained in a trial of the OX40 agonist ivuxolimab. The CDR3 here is CASSLRDGAYEQYF. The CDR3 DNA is TGTGCCAGCAGCTTAAGGGACGGGGCCTACGAGCAGTACTTC.